This T cell receptor (beta chain) was retrieved from a study of control samples from healthy donors and cancer patients. The method was immunoSEQ multiplex PCR; TCRdb's version includes in-frame clones alone and lacks a portion of them. The sample lists about 140,000 clones, about 90% occurring once. Germline lookup yields CDR1 LNHDA and CDR2 SQIVND (reference sequence). The CDR3 extends over 15 amino acids. V trimming: 6 bases; J trimming: 7 bases; junction bases outside the gene matches: 9. The sample was blood. The V gene is TRBV19, the J gene TRBJ2-7, with 13 bases fitting TRBD2. This TCR was sampled from a man aged 18 to 29 in good health. CDR3 protein: CASSPKTSGGREQYF. Written as DNA, the CDR3 is TGTGCCAGTAGCCCCAAGACTAGCGGGGGGCGAGAGCAGTACTTC. The full variable domain, rest sourced from reference TRBV19 and TRBJ2-7, is DGGITQSPKYLFRKEGQNVTLSCEQNLNHDAMYWYRQDPGQGLRLIYYSQIVNDFQKGDIAEGYSVSREKKESFPLTVTSAQKNPTAFYLCASSPKTSGGREQYFGPGTRLTVT.